The clone carrying this T cell receptor (beta chain) was detected ten times or more. What it recognizes is unknown. This record belongs to a study of T cells in Graves' hyperthyroidism and ophthalmopathy. Germline CDR1 reads DFQATT; CDR2 reads SNEGSKA (reference sequence). The length of the CDR3 is 14 residues. V was pared by 5 bases and J by 1 base, with 5 bases of the junction left unmatched. Findings and limits, study-wide: Model predictions of ophthalmopathy came a median around 6.5 months before onset.

What was amplified from RNA transcripts were TCR beta CDR3 regions. Initially, a first-round RT-PCR of the TCR CDR3 employed the HTBI primer set. In TCRdb, the multiplex PCR reads were re-called with MiXCR into one record per CDR3 protein. Among about 520,000 distinct CDR3 sequences, approximately 25% were seen once, and the ten largest hold roughly 12%. The chain couples TRBV20-1 to TRBJ2-3; 8 nucleotides match TRBD1. The sequence was collected from a woman aged 25 to 39 with Graves' ophthalmopathy. Sequencing was done on a sample of blood. CDR3 nucleotides: TGCAGTGCTTACTCGACAGGGGGCACAGATACGCAGTATTTT. It translates to CSAYSTGGTDTQYF.